This T cell receptor (beta chain) is drawn from a study of early T cells in non-severe SARS-CoV-2 infection. Findings and limits, study-wide: Missing private and CD4 specificities, VDJdb matching favored anti-spike CD8 responses.

Looked up from germline, CDR1 is LGHNA and CDR2 is YSLEER. The CDR3 covers 12 residues. With 0 bases removed from V and 10 bases from J, the gap between germline ends came to 6 bases. Attachment of unique molecular identifiers to individual cDNA molecules was performed. TCRdb ran MiXCR on the 5' RACE reads and lists one entry per CDR3 protein. The repertoire holds about 50,000 distinct CDR3 sequences, with roughly 6.2% as singletons. This clonotype has just a few counts. Antigen unknown. The J gene is TRBJ1-4, the V gene TRBV4-3; D is unclear. This receptor was taken from an adult who was a healthcare worker with PCR-confirmed SARS-CoV-2 infection or an uninfected control (not recorded which). The specimen comprised whole blood, sampled at baseline. CDR3: CASSQDRTKLFF. Written as DNA, the CDR3 is TGCGCCAGCAGCCAAGATCGAACAAAACTGTTTTTT.